The 9 T cell receptor beta chains listed next were all sequenced from one sample in a study of human T cells and chemical hapten exposure (TCRdb year 2021). Libraries were built with RACE. The sequencer was a NextSeq 500. TCRdb ran its own pipeline on the public reads, namely fastp trimming at Q25 and MiXCR clone calling, and kept in-frame beta chains. Identical CDR3 proteins give one entry, which carries the most common genes and DNA. The sample records roughly 380,000 distinct CDR3 sequences, 4.8% of which are singletons. Roughly 2.4% of the sample is taken by the ten largest. What this sample's time point label stands for: patch test 1, 2 weeks after DPC sensitization. The treatment or condition label, read with the paper, signifies: therapeutic diphenylcyclopropenone sensitization with weekly scalp DPC. The material was whole blood, obtained in connection with sensitization to the hapten diphenylcyclopropenone (DPC). The receptors derive from a woman aged 50 to 60 with alopecia areata. Some clones in this sample may be carry-over from other donors' samples.

In its sample, this clonotype was seen many times. Written as DNA, the CDR3 is TGCAGCGCGGGGGGCAGGGGTCCTAATTACGAGCAGTACTTC. Protein product: CSAGGRGPNYEQYF. The chain couples TRBV29-1 to TRBJ2-7; D possibly corresponds to TRBD2 (7 bases). The CDR3 has 14 amino acids. The V gene's germline CDR1 is SQVTM and CDR2 ANQGSEA. V was shortened by 7 bases and J by 4 bases, with 20 bases between the two germline ends.

This clonotype showed up just a few times. The V and J genes are TRBV11-2 and TRBJ1-2; no reliable D call. The CDR3 is 14 amino acids. CDR1 is SGHAT and CDR2 is FQNNGV in the germline V gene. With 5 bases removed from V and 0 bases from J, the gap between germline ends came to 10 bases. Here the CDR3 DNA reads TGTGCCAGCAGCACCCTGGGAGCTAACTATGGCTACACCTTC. Its translation is CASSTLGANYGYTF.

The V gene is TRBV5-4, the J gene TRBJ2-7; TRBD1 matches 8 bases. Germline V gene sequence: CDR1 SGHNT, CDR2 YYREEE (reference sequence). This CDR3 is built from 12 residues. V shed 3 bases and J 9 bases; nucleotides not matched to a gene: 5. The CDR3 bases are TGTGCCAGCAGCTCTGGACAGGGACGGCAGTACTTC. Translating gives CASSSGQGRQYF.

This clonotype was found many times. The rearrangement uses TRBV6-5 and TRBJ1-2; possibly TRBD1 for D (6 bases). V shed 7 bases and J shed 2 bases, with 11 bases lying between them. From germline, CDR1 is MNHEY and CDR2 SVGAGI. CDR3 length equals 13 residues. The CDR3, as DNA: TGTGCCAGCACCGGACAGTCCAACTATGGCTACACCTTC. Translation gives CASTGQSNYGYTF.

The chain combines TRBV5-4 with TRBJ2-3, with TRBD1 matching 7 bases. The CDR3 spans 16 residues. The V gene's germline CDR1 is SGHNT and CDR2 YYREEE (reference sequence). J was trimmed by 2 bases and V by 4 bases; bases with no gene match: 10. The chain's CDR3 is CASSLETGIPTDTQYF. CDR3 sequence (DNA): TGTGCCAGCAGCCTGGAGACAGGGATTCCCACAGATACGCAGTATTTT.

As for this clonotype: A much larger clone differs from this one at a single base, so this may be a read error. The CDR3 DNA follows: TGTGCCGGCAGTTACAGGGGACAGGGGTACTTC. Protein product: CAGSYRGQGYF. The chain uses TRBV6-5 and TRBJ2-7; 9 nucleotides match TRBD1. The germline V gene has CDR1 MNHEY and CDR2 SVGAGI. The CDR3 spans 11 residues.

The genes are TRBV6-2 or TRBV6-3 and TRBJ2-7; 8 bases map to TRBD2. The trim removed 2 bases at V and 9 bases at J, leaving 9 bases unmatched. Germline CDR1 and CDR2: MNHEY and SVGEGT. The CDR3 covers 14 residues. CDR3 loop: CASSYGAGAEVQYF. The CDR3 nucleotides read TGTGCCAGCAGTTACGGAGCGGGAGCCGAGGTGCAGTACTTC.

In this sample, this clonotype turned up many times. This chain uses TRBV20-1 with TRBJ2-3; 13 bases align to TRBD2. V was clipped by 6 bases and J by 0 bases; unmatched bases: 15. This CDR3 contains 19 residues. Germline V CDR1 and CDR2: DFQATT, SNEGSKA (reference sequence). DNA of the CDR3: TGCAGTGCCAGTCAGACTAGCGGGGGGCCGATGGGGAGCACAGATACGCAGTATTTT. This sequence encodes CSASQTSGGPMGSTDTQYF.

This clonotype was detected a few times. The chain couples TRBV7-9 to TRBJ2-1, with 7 bases identical to TRBD2. Losses at the gene ends were 6 bases for V and 6 bases for J; bases not matched to a gene: 11. Germline assignment: CDR1 SEHNR and CDR2 FQNEAQ (reference sequence). The length of the CDR3 is 15 residues. The CDR3 loop reads CASSSEGREFNEQFF. In DNA, the CDR3 is TGTGCCAGCAGTTCCGAGGGGCGGGAGTTCAATGAGCAGTTCTTC.